This T cell receptor (beta chain) came from a study of shared clonotypes between healthy human individuals. Study-level background: Ranging from 18 to 49 in age, donors were a couple of women and a few men.

A remark on this clone: At one end the junction does not follow the germline gene, possibly because of a read error.

The authors split each subset's genomic DNA evenly across several immunoSEQ plates. Using immunoSEQ multiplex PCR, the repertoire was profiled, and TCRdb retains in-frame clones only, with some absent. This table has 1,500,000 or so clones, 98% to 99% appearing once. CDR1 MDHEN and CDR2 SYDVKM come from the germline V gene. CDR3 length equals 11 residues. The sequence was collected from a man aged 25-45 years in good health. V usage is TRBV28 and J usage is TRBJ1-1; D gene ambiguous. Sequences were obtained from naive CD4+ T cells sorted from blood. Subset given: CD45RA+ positively selected. CDR3 DNA: TGTGCCAGCAGTTTAAATAACGAGGGTTACTTT. This gives the protein CASSLNNEGYF.